Detailed here is one TCR beta chain. These data are taken from a study of blood T cell repertoires in COVID-19. Whole-study context: There were acute and convalescent COVID-19 samples, and they came from the United States, Italy and Spain. T cells, B-cell-depleted T cells, or PBMCs provided the cDNA or gDNA that served as material.

The CDR3 covers 15 residues. Looked up from germline, CDR1 is MNHEY and CDR2 is SVGAGI. Two consecutive negative NP/OP PCR tests, clearance, or resolved symptoms defined Cohort 3 recovery. Source study methods: Estimates of nucleated cell counts were drawn from the amplification of reference gene primers. Produced via immunoSEQ multiplex PCR; TCRdb's table is partial and in-frame only. D and trimming come from the DNA, and the V and J calls and clone size come from that table. The table shows about 330,000 clones, with over 75% occurring only once. The sequence was collected from a woman aged 25 to 39 who had recovered from COVID-19. The gene calls are TRBV6-5 and TRBJ1-5; D is perhaps TRBD1 (5 bases). Sequenced sample: PBMCs or T cells enriched from blood (not recorded which). This chain's CDR3 is CGVRQAGSTSQPQHF. CDR3 sequence (DNA): TGTGGGGTCCGGCAGGCAGGGTCCACTTCTCAGCCCCAGCATTTT.